This T cell receptor (beta chain) originates from a study of blood T cell repertoires in COVID-19. Overall study context: Whether acute or convalescent, the COVID-19 samples came from the United States, Italy and Spain. Sample material is recorded as cDNA or gDNA derived from T cells, B-cell-depleted T cells, or PBMCs.

In the original workflow: Counts of nucleated cells, estimated from reference gene primer amplification, were obtained. The assay was immunoSEQ multiplex PCR, and TCRdb's table has in-frame clones only and misses some. The D gene and trimming were derived from the DNA, and the V and J assignments and clone size from that table. The table includes about 170,000 clones, approximately 82% detected once. Sequences were obtained from peripheral blood. This sequence was found in an elderly woman with acute or convalescent COVID-19.

The CDR3 loop is CSVVSGEPFYNEQFF. The CDR3 DNA follows: TGCAGCGTTGTTTCAGGCGAGCCCTTTTACAATGAGCAGTTCTTC. The gene calls are TRBV29-1 and TRBJ2-1; the D is unclear. The CDR3 covers 15 residues. The ends were cut back, 4 bases at V and 4 bases at J, with 17 bases in the middle. Germline V gene sequence: CDR1 SQVTM, CDR2 ANQGSEA.